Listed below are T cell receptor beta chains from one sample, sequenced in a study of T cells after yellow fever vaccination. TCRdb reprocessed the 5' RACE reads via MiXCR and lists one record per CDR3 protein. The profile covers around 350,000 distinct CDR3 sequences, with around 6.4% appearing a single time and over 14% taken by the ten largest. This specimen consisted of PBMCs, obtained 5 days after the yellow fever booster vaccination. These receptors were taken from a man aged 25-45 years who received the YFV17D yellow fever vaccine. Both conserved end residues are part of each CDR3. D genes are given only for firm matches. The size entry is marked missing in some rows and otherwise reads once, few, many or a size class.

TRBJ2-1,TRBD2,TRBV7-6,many,CASSLGQRLAQFF
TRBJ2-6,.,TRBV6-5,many,CASSYEDGANVLTF
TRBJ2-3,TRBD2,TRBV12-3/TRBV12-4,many,CASSSGREDTQYF
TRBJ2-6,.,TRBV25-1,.,CASSVGGRPYSGANVLTF
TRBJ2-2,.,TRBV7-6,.,CASSLSIRSQNGWGELFF
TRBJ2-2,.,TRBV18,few,CASSLRDGNTGELFF
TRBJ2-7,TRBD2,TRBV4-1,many,CASSQPGLAVDEQYF
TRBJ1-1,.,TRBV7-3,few,CASSSPDRGTEAFF
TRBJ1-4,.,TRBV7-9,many,CASSVSAGSNNEKLFF
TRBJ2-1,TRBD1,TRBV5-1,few,CASSTGQGENEQFF
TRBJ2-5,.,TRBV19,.,CATRPGGETQYF
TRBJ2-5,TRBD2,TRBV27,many,CASSYLAGVQETQYF
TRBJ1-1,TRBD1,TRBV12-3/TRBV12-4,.,CASSLWGTGKNTEAFF
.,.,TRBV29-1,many,CSVVDGGTQYF
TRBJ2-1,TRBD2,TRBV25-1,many,CASSESPSGSYNEQFF
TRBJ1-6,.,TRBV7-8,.,CASSTQSPRGGYNSPLHF
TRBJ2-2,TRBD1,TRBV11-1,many,CASSSDREYTANTGELFF
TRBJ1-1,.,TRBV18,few,CASSPLRAMNTEAFF
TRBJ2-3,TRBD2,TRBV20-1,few,CSAAPSSGNADTQYF
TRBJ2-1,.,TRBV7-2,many,CASSRVYEQFF
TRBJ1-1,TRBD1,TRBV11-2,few,CASSLAGQGVNTEAFF
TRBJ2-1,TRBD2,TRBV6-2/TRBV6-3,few,CASTTSGESYNEQFF
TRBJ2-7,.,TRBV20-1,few,CSATVGGKDEQYF
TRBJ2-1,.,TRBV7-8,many,CASSLGLVNNEQFF
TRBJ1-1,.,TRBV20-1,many,CSARVVNTEAFF
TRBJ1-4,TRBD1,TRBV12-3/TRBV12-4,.,CASRKGDSPGRELFF
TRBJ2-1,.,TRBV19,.,CATRASARGNEQFF
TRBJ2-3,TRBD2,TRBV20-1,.,CSAPSLAGLTDTQYF
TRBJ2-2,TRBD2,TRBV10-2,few,CASLVAGVDGELFF
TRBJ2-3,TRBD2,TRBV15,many,CATSTGTSGSTDTQYF
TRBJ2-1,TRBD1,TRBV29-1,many,CSVEPGQGEQFF
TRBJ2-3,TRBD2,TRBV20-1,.,CSARWTSGRADTQYF
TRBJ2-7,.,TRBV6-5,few,CASSYSSPSVASYEQYF
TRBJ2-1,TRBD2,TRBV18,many,CASSAGGNNEQFF
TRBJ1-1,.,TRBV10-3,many,CAISESRGGIGMNTEAFF
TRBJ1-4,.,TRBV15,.,CATSREETGHLREKLFF
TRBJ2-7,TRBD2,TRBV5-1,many,CASSLDRTSVYEQYF
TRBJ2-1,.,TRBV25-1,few,CASSDPGGGAYNEQFF
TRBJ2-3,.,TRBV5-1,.,CASRDEDTQYF
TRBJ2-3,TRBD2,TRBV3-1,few,CASSLRTSGYTDTQYF
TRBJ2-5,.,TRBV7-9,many,CASSLGTWYQETQYF
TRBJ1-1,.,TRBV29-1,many,CSVETQGTEAFF
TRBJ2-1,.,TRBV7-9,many,CASRDTSRWSYNEQFF
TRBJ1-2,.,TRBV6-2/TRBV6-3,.,CASRHPGKEVYGYTF
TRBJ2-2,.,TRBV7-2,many,CASSLSGRLAGELFF
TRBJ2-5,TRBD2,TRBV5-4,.,CASTIGLAGEETQYF
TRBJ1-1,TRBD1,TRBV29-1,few,CSVELQGAMNTEAFF
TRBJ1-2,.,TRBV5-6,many,CASSISRTAYTF
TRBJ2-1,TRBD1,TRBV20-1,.,CSASPRDRADNEQFF
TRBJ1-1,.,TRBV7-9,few,CASSWTNTEAFF
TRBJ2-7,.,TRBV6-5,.,CASSYTTGYEQYF
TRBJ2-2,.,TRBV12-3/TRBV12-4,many,CASSSEGVEDTGELFF
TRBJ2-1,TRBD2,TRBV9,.,CASSVGEGSSYNEQFF